This T cell receptor beta chain was found in a study of Graves' ophthalmopathy and Graves' hyperthyroidism. Overall study findings and caveats: Blood repertoires reportedly contained most expanded thyroid clonotypes above 0.001 frequency.

RNA transcripts yielded amplified TCR beta CDR3 regions. After a first-round RT-PCR with HTBI primers, a second-round multiplex PCR was run. TCRdb redid the calling of the multiplex PCR reads with MiXCR, one entry per CDR3 protein. The sample lists some 350,000 distinct CDR3 sequences; about 18% were seen once. V was clipped by 10 bases and J by 4 bases; unmatched bases: 12. The germline V gene encodes CDR1 ENHRY and CDR2 SYGVKD. The CDR3 is 15 amino acids. The sample holds many counts of this clonotype. The antigen is not known. Sequencing was carried out using peripheral blood. The J gene is TRBJ2-7, the V gene TRBV10-3, with 11 bases fitting TRBD2. The sequence derives from an adult woman with stable Graves' hyperthyroidism. The CDR3 reads CASRESLAGVYEQYF. The DNA for the CDR3 is TGTGCCAGCAGGGAGTCACTAGCGGGAGTTTACGAGCAGTACTTC.